This TCR beta chain originates from a study of regulatory T cells in long-lasting Graves disease. Study-level background: Over-5-year antithyroid drug use with positive TSH receptor antibodies defined persistent Graves' disease in the study. Study-wide findings and caveats: TCR diversity was lower in persistent Graves' patients (versus newly diagnosed ones).

Stated time point: persistent/refractory GD, antithyroid drugs over 5 years with positive TRAb. Researchers made the TCR library from RNA that was extracted from PBMCs. EDTA tubes collected nine milliliters of peripheral blood. This clonotype was observed many times. The antigen remains unidentified. The V segment lost 5 bases and the J segment 3 bases; nucleotides outside the gene matches: 12. Per the germline V gene, CDR1 is SGHTA and CDR2 is FQGNSA. CDR3 length: 16 amino acids. In building TCR beta libraries, iRepertoire HTBI primers were used together with Arm-PCR of CDR3 regions. Per the authors' pipeline: Identification yielded about 66 TRBV and about 15 TRBJ segments across samples. MiXCR, run by TCRdb on the multiplex PCR reads, gives a single entry per CDR3 protein. The authors' filters were not applied to this entry. The sample lists around 450,000 distinct CDR3 sequences; 20% to 25% were seen once.

This TCR was recovered from a female donor with Graves disease. Sequenced material: peripheral blood mononuclear cells (PBMCs), taken when the disease was refractory, from a patient treated with antithyroid drugs. V is TRBV7-2 and J is TRBJ2-5, with 7 bases aligning to TRBD1. The CDR3 DNA is TGTGCCAGCAGCCATGGAGCCCGGGACAGAAAAGAGACCCAGTACTTC. It encodes CASSHGARDRKETQYF.